This section outlines one TCR beta chain sequence together with its context. Methods used by the authors: For nucleated cells, counts were estimated from reference gene primer amplification. Libraries were prepared by immunoSEQ multiplex PCR; TCRdb keeps only in-frame clonotypes and omits some of them. That table supplies the V and J calls and clone size; D and trimming were determined from the DNA. There are about 140,000 clones in the sample; around 87% occur only once, and more than 4% lies in the top ten. The CDR3 extends over 13 amino acids. V dropped 5 bases and J dropped 2 bases, with 6 bases sitting between them. This entry belongs to a study of blood T cell repertoires in COVID-19. Study at large: Samples representing acute and convalescent COVID-19 were sourced from the United States, Italy and Spain. From T cells, B-cell-depleted T cells, or PBMCs came the material, which was cDNA or gDNA.

The origin of this receptor is a woman aged 35 to 49 with acute or convalescent COVID-19. J is TRBJ2-2 and V is TRBV12-3 or TRBV12-4, with D uncertain. Sequences were obtained from peripheral blood. Here the CDR3 DNA reads TGTGCCAGCAGTCCCACTAACACCGGGGAGCTGTTTTTT. This encodes CASSPTNTGELFF.